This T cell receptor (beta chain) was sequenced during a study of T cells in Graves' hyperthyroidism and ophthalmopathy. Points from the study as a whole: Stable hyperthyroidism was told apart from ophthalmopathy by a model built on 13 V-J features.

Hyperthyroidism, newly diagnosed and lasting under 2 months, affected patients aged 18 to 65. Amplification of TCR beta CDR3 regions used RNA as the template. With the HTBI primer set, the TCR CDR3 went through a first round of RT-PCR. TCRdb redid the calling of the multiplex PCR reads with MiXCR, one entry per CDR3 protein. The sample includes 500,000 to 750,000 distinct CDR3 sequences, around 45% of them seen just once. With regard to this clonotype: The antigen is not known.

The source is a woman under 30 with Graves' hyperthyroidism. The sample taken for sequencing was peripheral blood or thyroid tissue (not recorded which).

CDR3 sequence: CSVGRMASGSYEQYF. CDR3 DNA sequence: TGCAGCGTTGGACGCATGGCCAGCGGGAGCTACGAGCAGTACTTC. The V and J genes are TRBV29-1 and TRBJ2-7; 8 bases fit TRBD2. The CDR3 has 15 residues. Germline CDR1 is SQVTM and CDR2 is ANQGSEA. J gave up 3 bases and V 4 bases, and 11 bases lay outside the gene matches.